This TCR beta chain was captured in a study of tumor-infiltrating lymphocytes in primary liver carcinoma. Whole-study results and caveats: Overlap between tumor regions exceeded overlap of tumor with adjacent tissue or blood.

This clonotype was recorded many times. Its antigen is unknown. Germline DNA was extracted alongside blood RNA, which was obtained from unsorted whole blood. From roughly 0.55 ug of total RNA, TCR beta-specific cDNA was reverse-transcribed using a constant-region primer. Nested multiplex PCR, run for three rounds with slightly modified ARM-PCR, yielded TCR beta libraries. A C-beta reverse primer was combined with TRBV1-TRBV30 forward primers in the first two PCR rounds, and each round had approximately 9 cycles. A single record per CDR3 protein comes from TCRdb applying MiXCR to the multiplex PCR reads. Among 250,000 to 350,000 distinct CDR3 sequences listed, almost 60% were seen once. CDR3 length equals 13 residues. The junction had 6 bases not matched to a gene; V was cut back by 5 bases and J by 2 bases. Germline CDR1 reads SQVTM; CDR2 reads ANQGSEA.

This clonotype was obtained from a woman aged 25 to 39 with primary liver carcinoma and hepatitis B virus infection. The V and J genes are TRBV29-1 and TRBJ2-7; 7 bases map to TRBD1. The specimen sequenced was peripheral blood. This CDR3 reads CSVLDRFTYEQYF. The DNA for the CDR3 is TGCAGCGTTTTGGACAGGTTTACCTACGAGCAGTACTTC.